This record concerns one TCR beta chain sequence. These data belong to a study of blood T cells in healthy people across ages. Using a J-beta primer mix together with a sample-barcoded 5' primer, a second PCR was run for about 6 to 12 cycles. TCRdb re-called the 5' RACE reads with MiXCR, one entry per CDR3 protein. The data contain roughly 900,000 distinct CDR3 sequences, about 44% of them singletons. The receptor was derived from a young man in good health. Sequenced: blood.

Here the CDR3 DNA reads TGTGCCAGCAGCTACCTTATGCACGCACAAGCGAACACTGAAGCTTTCTTT. Its translation: CASSYLMHAQANTEAFF. This sequence joins TRBV7-8 and TRBJ1-1; D is uncertain. V was pared by 4 bases and J by 1 base, with 19 bases between. Germline assignment: CDR1 SGHVS and CDR2 FQNEAQ. The CDR3 spans 17 residues. Variable domain in full (rest from reference TRBV7-8 and TRBJ1-1): GAGVSQSPRYKVAKRGQDVALRCDPISGHVSLFWYQQALGQGPEFLTYFQNEAQLDKSGLPSDRFFAERPEGSVSTLKIQRTQQEDSAVYLCASSYLMHAQANTEAFFGQGTRLTVV.